A selection of T cell receptor beta chains follows, all from one sample in a study of T cells in Graves' hyperthyroidism and ophthalmopathy. TCRdb itself ran the multiplex PCR reads through MiXCR, one entry per CDR3 protein. The sample lists around 580,000 distinct CDR3 sequences; around 45% were seen once. Sequenced sample: peripheral blood or thyroid tissue (not recorded which). Receptors originate from a woman aged 18-29 years with Graves' hyperthyroidism. Each CDR3 is given with its conserved first and last residue. Fields, in order: D gene, J gene, clone size, V gene, CDR3 DNA, CDR3 protein. A D gene is named only where the DNA matches it firmly. Expanded clones get a size class; other rows say once, few or many, or leave the size out.

D: -; J: TRBJ1-1; size: many; V: TRBV2; DNA: TGTGCCAGCAGTGAGGGAGGGGGCACTGAAGCTTTCTTT; CDR3: CASSEGGGTEAFF
D: TRBD2; J: TRBJ2-1; size: -; V: TRBV6-4; DNA: TGTGCCGGCAGTGAGCGGGACTTAGGTGAGCAGTTCTTC; CDR3: CAGSERDLGEQFF
D: TRBD1; J: TRBJ2-5; size: many; V: TRBV6-6; DNA: TGTGCCAGCAGCCCCCGGGACAGGCAAAGAAGTGAGACCCAGTACTTC; CDR3: CASSPRDRQRSETQYF
D: -; J: TRBJ2-7; size: many; V: TRBV6-6; DNA: TGTGCCAGCAGTGTAGGCGGTACCTACGAGCAGTACTTC; CDR3: CASSVGGTYEQYF
D: TRBD2; J: TRBJ2-1; size: -; V: TRBV7-2; DNA: TGTGCCAGCAGCCAGACTAGCGGCTCCTACAATGAGCAGTTCTTC; CDR3: CASSQTSGSYNEQFF
D: -; J: TRBJ1-2; size: many; V: TRBV7-8; DNA: TGTGCCAGCAGCTTATCCAGGGATGGCTACACCTTC; CDR3: CASSLSRDGYTF
D: -; J: TRBJ2-3; size: many; V: TRBV7-6; DNA: TGTGCCAGCAGACCAGGACTGCACACAGATACGCAGTATTTT; CDR3: CASRPGLHTDTQYF
D: -; J: TRBJ1-2; size: -; V: TRBV2; DNA: TGTGCCAGCAGCTCAATCGGAAGGGACGGATCCAACTATGGCTACACCTTC; CDR3: CASSSIGRDGSNYGYTF
D: -; J: TRBJ1-5; size: -; V: TRBV7-8; DNA: TGTGCCAGCAGCTTAGGTGGGACCAGCAGAGATAGCAATCAGCCCCAGCATTTT; CDR3: CASSLGGTSRDSNQPQHF
D: TRBD1; J: TRBJ1-5; size: -; V: TRBV29-1; DNA: TGCAGCAGTTGGACAGGGAATCAGCCCCAGCATTTT; CDR3: CSSWTGNQPQHF
D: -; J: TRBJ2-3; size: -; V: TRBV6-6; DNA: TGTGCCAGCAGTTACCTTGGCGGGGTCGGAGATACGCAGTATTTT; CDR3: CASSYLGGVGDTQYF
D: -; J: TRBJ2-5; size: -; V: TRBV7-9; DNA: TGTGCCAGCAGCTTAGAGTGGCTAGAGACCCAGTACTTC; CDR3: CASSLEWLETQYF
D: -; J: TRBJ1-1; size: -; V: TRBV7-6; DNA: TGTGCCAGCAGCTTAGTGGGCGGGAGAGATGCTTTCTTT; CDR3: CASSLVGGRDAFF
D: -; J: TRBJ1-2; size: many; V: TRBV6-5; DNA: TGTGCCAGCAGTTCGCTGGAGCGGATCGGCTACACCTTC; CDR3: CASSSLERIGYTF
D: TRBD2; J: TRBJ2-5; size: once; V: TRBV2; DNA: TGTGCCAGCAGTTGGACTAGCGGGAGCCCAGAGACCCAGTACTTC; CDR3: CASSWTSGSPETQYF
D: -; J: TRBJ2-5; size: -; V: TRBV12-3/TRBV12-4; DNA: TGTGCCAGCAGACGGTCAGGGGGGTTTAGCGGCCAAGAGACCCAGTACTTC; CDR3: CASRRSGGFSGQETQYF
D: -; J: TRBJ2-7; size: -; V: TRBV20-1; DNA: TGCAGTGCCCCATGGCGGGGAGTCTACAATGAGCAGTACTTC; CDR3: CSAPWRGVYNEQYF
D: TRBD1; J: TRBJ2-7; size: many; V: TRBV6-6; DNA: TGTGCCAGCAGTTACCTCGGGACAGGGGCAAACGAGCAGTACTTC; CDR3: CASSYLGTGANEQYF
D: TRBD1; J: TRBJ1-6; size: -; V: TRBV27; DNA: TGTGCCAGCAGTGCGATTAACAGGGGGCTTTCAAATTCACCCCTCCACTTT; CDR3: CASSAINRGLSNSPLHF
D: TRBD2; J: TRBJ2-7; size: -; V: TRBV9; DNA: TGTGCCAGCAGCGTGGGGGGGGGGGATCTCTCCTACGAGCAGTACTTC; CDR3: CASSVGGGDLSYEQYF
D: TRBD2; J: TRBJ2-2; size: -; V: TRBV24-1; DNA: TGTGCCACCAGTGACCCCACGACTAGCGGGAGAATCACCGGGGAGCTGTTTTTT; CDR3: CATSDPTTSGRITGELFF
D: -; J: TRBJ2-3; size: -; V: TRBV5-1; DNA: TGCGCCAGCTCGGACGGATGGAGCGCAGATACGCAGTATTTT; CDR3: CASSDGWSADTQYF
D: -; J: TRBJ1-6; size: -; V: TRBV12-3/TRBV12-4; DNA: TGTGCCAGCAGTGAAGGGGTGATATATAATTCACCCCTCCACTTT; CDR3: CASSEGVIYNSPLHF
D: TRBD1; J: TRBJ1-1; size: once; V: TRBV7-9; DNA: TGTGCCAGCAGCCTTTCAGACAGGGTGAGCCCTGAAGCTTTCTTT; CDR3: CASSLSDRVSPEAFF
D: -; J: TRBJ2-5; size: many; V: TRBV27; DNA: TGTGCCAGCAGTTCCCCTAGGGAAGAGACCCAGTACTTC; CDR3: CASSSPREETQYF
D: TRBD2; J: TRBJ2-5; size: -; V: TRBV10-3; DNA: TGTGCCATCAGTCAGACTAGCGGGAGGGCCCAGTACTTC; CDR3: CAISQTSGRAQYF
D: TRBD2; J: TRBJ2-7; size: -; V: TRBV20-1; DNA: TGCAGTGCTAGAGGTCGACTAGCGGGTGCCGATGAGCAGTACTTC; CDR3: CSARGRLAGADEQYF
D: TRBD1; J: TRBJ1-1; size: few; V: TRBV20-1; DNA: TGCAGTGCTAAGGGGGCTAGCACTGAAGCTTTCTTT; CDR3: CSAKGASTEAFF
D: -; J: TRBJ2-7; size: many; V: TRBV7-2; DNA: TGTGCCAGCAGCTTAACCGGGTTCAACGAGCAGTACTTC; CDR3: CASSLTGFNEQYF
D: -; J: TRBJ2-7; size: -; V: TRBV20-1; DNA: TGCAGTGCAAGAGATGCTGGGGAGAACTACGAGCAGTACTTC; CDR3: CSARDAGENYEQYF
D: -; J: TRBJ1-5; size: many; V: TRBV10-3; DNA: TGTGCCATCAGTGAGGGATCGGCCGGGCAAAATCAGCCCCAGCATTTT; CDR3: CAISEGSAGQNQPQHF
D: -; J: TRBJ1-2; size: many; V: TRBV7-2; DNA: TGTGCCAGCAGCGTCTCTCCGATAACCCCGACCTATGGCTACACCTTC; CDR3: CASSVSPITPTYGYTF
D: -; J: TRBJ2-7; size: few; V: TRBV4-3; DNA: TGCGCCAGCAGCCAGACAAGGGGAGGGGGGGCCTACGAGCAGTACTTC; CDR3: CASSQTRGGGAYEQYF
D: TRBD2; J: TRBJ2-4; size: -; V: TRBV7-8; DNA: TGTGCCAGCAGCTTAAGCGGGAACCCGATAGCCAAAAACATTCAGTACTTC; CDR3: CASSLSGNPIAKNIQYF
D: -; J: TRBJ1-1; size: -; V: TRBV24-1; DNA: TGTGCCACCAGTGCTAGGCGAGGGCACATGAACACTGAAGCTTTCTTT; CDR3: CATSARRGHMNTEAFF
D: -; J: TRBJ2-3; size: few; V: TRBV5-4; DNA: TGTGCCAGCAGTAGCTTGGGGCAGGACTACACAGATACGCAGTATTTT; CDR3: CASSSLGQDYTDTQYF
D: -; J: TRBJ2-7; size: many; V: TRBV29-1; DNA: TGCAGCGCCTTAACAGGGAAAGGCGACGAGCAGTACTTC; CDR3: CSALTGKGDEQYF
D: -; J: TRBJ2-7; size: few; V: TRBV18; DNA: TGTGCCAGCTCACCCTATATGGGCGAGCAGTACTTC; CDR3: CASSPYMGEQYF
D: -; J: TRBJ1-2; size: once; V: TRBV5-5; DNA: TGTGCCTGCAGCTTGGTGGGTAACTATGGCTACACCTTC; CDR3: CACSLVGNYGYTF
D: TRBD2; J: TRBJ2-5; size: -; V: TRBV12-5; DNA: TGTGCTGGTGGTTTGGTAATCCCTTTAGGGAGCGGGGGGCGAAAACAAGAGACCCAGTACTTC; CDR3: CAGGLVIPLGSGGRKQETQYF
D: TRBD2; J: TRBJ2-7; size: -; V: TRBV20-1; DNA: TGCAGTGCTAGACCCCTAGCGGGAGGGCCCTACGAGCAGTACTTC; CDR3: CSARPLAGGPYEQYF
D: TRBD1; J: TRBJ1-4; size: many; V: TRBV11-3; DNA: TGTGCCAGCAGCTTAGAAGGACAGGGACTGTTTTTT; CDR3: CASSLEGQGLFF
D: TRBD2; J: TRBJ2-2; size: -; V: TRBV9; DNA: TGTGCCAGCAGGGGGGGGGGGATGAGGGAGCTGTTTTTT; CDR3: CASRGGGMRELFF
D: -; J: TRBJ2-1; size: -; V: TRBV20-1; DNA: TGCAGTGCGGGCCCCTCTGGTGAGCAGTTCTTC; CDR3: CSAGPSGEQFF
D: TRBD1; J: TRBJ1-2; size: -; V: TRBV20-1; DNA: TGCAGTGGCCTGACAGGGTCCGACTATGGCTACACCTTC; CDR3: CSGLTGSDYGYTF
D: -; J: TRBJ2-7; size: -; V: TRBV11-3; DNA: TGTGCCAGCAGCTCTGCTTTGGGGGGGCCCTACGAGCAGTACTTC; CDR3: CASSSALGGPYEQYF
D: -; J: TRBJ1-5; size: -; V: TRBV20-1; DNA: TGCAGTGCTAGAGTAGTAGGGAGTGGCAATCAGCCCCAGCATTTT; CDR3: CSARVVGSGNQPQHF
D: TRBD1; J: TRBJ2-2; size: -; V: TRBV10-3; DNA: TGTGCCATCAGTGAGTGGAAGACAGGGGGCGCTTGGACCGGGGAGCTGTTTTTT; CDR3: CAISEWKTGGAWTGELFF
D: -; J: TRBJ1-1; size: once; V: TRBV19; DNA: TGTGCCATTTCCCAGGTCGGGACAAATGACACTGAAGCTTTCTTT; CDR3: CAISQVGTNDTEAFF
D: -; J: TRBJ1-1; size: many; V: TRBV2; DNA: TGTGCCACGACTCCGGGACGATTGAACACTGAAGCTTTCTTT; CDR3: CATTPGRLNTEAFF
D: -; J: TRBJ1-3; size: many; V: TRBV7-2; DNA: TGTGCCAGCAGCTTAGGGGCCCCAGGGTGGCCTGGAAACACCATATATTTT; CDR3: CASSLGAPGWPGNTIYF
D: -; J: TRBJ2-6; size: few; V: TRBV6-6; DNA: TGTGCCAGCATTATTGGGGCCAACGTCCTGACTTTC; CDR3: CASIIGANVLTF